The next 32 T cell receptor beta chains were all read from a single sample in a study of blood T cells in healthy people across ages. A sample-barcoded 5' primer and a J-beta primer mix were used in a second PCR of roughly 7 to 11 cycles. Using its own MiXCR run on the 5' RACE reads, TCRdb lists one record per CDR3 protein. The data contain 1,800,000 or so distinct CDR3 sequences, around 40% of them singletons. The specimen was blood. The receptors were sampled from a human donor in good health.

This clonotype was detected only a few times. V is TRBV29-1 and J is TRBJ2-4, with D possibly being TRBD2 (5 bases). Germline V gene data show CDR1 as SQVTM and CDR2 as ANQGSEA. V was cut by 5 bases and J by 1 base, with 18 bases left in between. This CDR3 region has 16 residues. CDR3 nucleotides: TGCAGCGTTTTAGCTCGGGATCCTTTGGCCAAAAACATTCAGTACTTC. Its translation: CSVLARDPLAKNIQYF.

V gene TRBV20-1 combines with J gene TRBJ1-2; D unresolved. The V end lost 3 bases, the J end lost 8 bases, and 10 bases lay between the germline ends. This CDR3 spans 11 amino acids. The germline V gene encodes CDR1 DFQATT and CDR2 SNEGSKA (reference sequence). The CDR3 spells CSARVLEGYTF. CDR3 nucleotides: TGCAGTGCTAGGGTTCTTGAGGGCTACACCTTC.

Details on this clonotype: Compared with germline, one end of the junction differs, possibly owing to a read error. The chain combines TRBV4-3 with TRBJ1-2; 7 nucleotides line up with TRBD1. The CDR3 is 16 amino acids. The germline CDR1 and CDR2 sequences are LGHNA and YSLEER. The DNA for the CDR3 is TGCGCCAGCGGCCAAGACACAGGGGTATCGAGCTATGGCTACACCTTC. Encoded protein: CASGQDTGVSSYGYTF.

V is TRBV7-3 and J is TRBJ2-7, with D tentatively TRBD1 (5 bases). The germline V and J ends were trimmed by 3 bases and 7 bases, with 19 bases remaining between them. Germline-derived CDR1 and CDR2 are SGHTA and FQGTGA. The CDR3 spans 15 residues. CDR3 DNA sequence: TGTGCCAGCAGCTTTTGGCAGGGTACGATGGATGAGCAGTACTTC. Protein: CASSFWQGTMDEQYF. Variable domain in full (rest from reference TRBV7-3 and TRBJ2-7): GAGVSQTPSNKVTEKGKYVELRCDPISGHTALYWYRQSLGQGPEFLIYFQGTGAADDSGLPNDRFFAVRPEGSVSTLKIQRTERGDSAVYLCASSFWQGTMDEQYFGPGTRLTVT.

V and J are TRBV7-2 and TRBJ2-4; D ambiguous. The CDR3 length is 13 residues. Germline lookup yields CDR1 SGHTA and CDR2 FQGNSA. V was shortened by 1 base and J by 7 bases, with 8 bases between the two germline ends. The CDR3 sequence is CASSLGAQNIQYF. In nucleotides, the CDR3 is TGTGCCAGCAGCTTAGGAGCTCAGAACATTCAGTACTTC.

The chain uses TRBV20-1 and TRBJ1-1; a weak D match, TRBD1 (5 bases). The CDR3 spans 13 residues. V lost 5 bases and J lost 7, with 17 bases in between. Germline CDR1 reads DFQATT; CDR2 reads SNEGSKA (reference sequence). CDR3 bases: TGCAGTGCTCGCCGGCTGACAGCCTTTGAAGCTTTCTTT. Encoded protein: CSARRLTAFEAFF.

The chain is built from TRBV18 and TRBJ2-5, with 14 bases that match TRBD2. Looked up from germline, CDR1 is KGHSH and CDR2 is LQKENI. CDR3 size: 19 residues. Trimming at V came to 4 bases and at J to 2 bases, leaving 12 bases not matched to a gene. The CDR3 sequence is CASSLRLAGGRSWQETQYF. For the CDR3, the DNA is TGTGCCAGCTCACTGAGACTAGCGGGGGGGCGATCGTGGCAAGAGACCCAGTACTTC.

The chain recombines TRBV9 with TRBJ2-1; 7 positions agree with TRBD2. This CDR3 region has 14 residues. The ends lost 0 bases at V and 9 bases at J; junction bases unmatched: 6. Germline V gene data show CDR1 as SGDLS and CDR2 as YYNGEE. CDR3 DNA sequence: TGTGCCAGCAGCGTAGGAGACTTAGCGGGTGAGCAGTTCTTC. Its translation is CASSVGDLAGEQFF.

The gene calls are TRBV7-9 and TRBJ2-7, with a weak D call TRBD2 (6 bases). In germline, CDR1 is SEHNR, CDR2 FQNEAQ (reference sequence). This CDR3 spans 14 amino acids. The V end was cut by 6 bases, the J end by 2 bases, with 14 bases between. The CDR3 loop is CASRQSGLPYEQYF. CDR3 DNA sequence: TGTGCCAGCAGACAAAGCGGGTTACCCTACGAGCAGTACTTC.

The chain joins TRBV15 to TRBJ1-1, with no clear D. The germline CDR1 and CDR2 sequences are LNHNV and YYDKDF (reference sequence). V was trimmed by 5 bases and J by 3 bases, leaving 7 bases between them. CDR3 length: 12 amino acids. The CDR3 loop reads CATSQVDTEAFF. CDR3 coding DNA: TGTGCCACCAGCCAGGTAGACACTGAAGCTTTCTTT.

The rearrangement links TRBV20-1 to TRBJ2-7, with TRBD2 matching 15 bases. The J call may be in error: the DNA end matches TRBJ2-5 better. CDR1 and CDR2 from the germline V gene are DFQATT and SNEGSKA (reference sequence). The CDR3 contains 17 residues. In nucleotides, the CDR3 is TGCAGTGCTAGTCCCGGGACTAGCGGGGGGACTCGAGAGACCCAGTACTTC. It translates to CSASPGTSGGTRETQYF.

V and J are TRBV5-1 and TRBJ1-1, with D tentatively TRBD1 (6 bases). The ends were cut back, 4 bases at V and 3 bases at J, with 19 bases in the middle. The CDR3 is made up of 16 amino acids. Per germline, CDR1 SGHRS and CDR2 YFSETQ. CDR3 coding DNA: TGCGCCAGCAGCCTGGGGGACACTCGGGCGCACACTGAAGCTTTCTTT. Amino acid sequence: CASSLGDTRAHTEAFF.

The chain carries TRBV7-8 and TRBJ1-5; the match to TRBD1 covers 9 bases. This CDR3 contains 15 residues. V trimming: 1 base; J trimming: 7 bases; junction bases outside the gene matches: 5. Per germline, CDR1 SGHVS and CDR2 FQNEAQ. The CDR3 nucleotides read TGTGCCAGCAGCTTAGTGGGACAGGGCAGGCAGCCCCAGCATTTT. Amino acid sequence: CASSLVGQGRQPQHF.

This chain uses TRBV12-3 or TRBV12-4 with TRBJ2-1; no reliable D call. There are 16 residues in the CDR3. With 2 bases removed from V and 2 bases from J, the gap between germline ends came to 13 bases. The CDR3 coding sequence is TGTGCCAGCAGTTTACGGTTAAGGAGCCCCTACAATGAGCAGTTCTTC. Its protein product is CASSLRLRSPYNEQFF.

V is TRBV3-1 and J is TRBJ2-7; D is perhaps TRBD1 or TRBD2 (5 bases each). The CDR3 length is 17 residues. Trimming shortened V by 0 bases and J by 2 bases, and 17 bases separated the two germline ends. CDR1 LGHDT and CDR2 YNNKEL come from the germline V gene (reference sequence). CDR3 in DNA: TGTGCCAGCAGCCAAGATATAAGTTCGGGACGACCCTACGAGCAGTACTTC. Translating gives CASSQDISSGRPYEQYF.

J is TRBJ2-7 and V is TRBV7-9, with D unclear. The CDR3 loop spans 13 amino acids. In germline, CDR1 is SEHNR, CDR2 FQNEAQ (reference sequence). The germline V and J ends were trimmed by 8 bases and 0 bases, with 11 bases remaining between them. CDR3 in amino acids: CASLPLSSYEQYF. For the CDR3, the DNA is TGTGCCAGCCTCCCTCTTTCCTCCTACGAGCAGTACTTC.

The gene calls are TRBV7-2 and TRBJ2-7; the match to TRBD2 covers 9 bases. The CDR3 totals 14 residues. J lost 5 bases, V lost 6 bases, and 8 bases had no gene match. The germline V gene encodes CDR1 SGHTA and CDR2 FQGNSA. The CDR3 sequence is CASSHQRGDNEQYF. CDR3 coding DNA: TGTGCCAGCAGTCATCAGCGGGGGGATAACGAGCAGTACTTC. Complete variable domain (other parts from reference TRBV7-2 and TRBJ2-7): GAGVSQSPSNKVTEKGKDVELRCDPISGHTALYWYRQSLGQGLEFLIYFQGNSAPDKSGLPSDRFSAERTGGSVSTLTIQRTQQEDSAVYLCASSHQRGDNEQYFGPGTRLTVT.

This chain uses TRBV18 with TRBJ1-1; 7 positions agree with TRBD1. CDR1 is KGHSH and CDR2 is LQKENI in the germline V gene. The CDR3 has 15 amino acids. With V trimmed by 4 bases and J by 6 bases, 11 bases remained unmatched. CDR3 loop: CASSLSDRVRAEAFF. The CDR3 region has the DNA TGTGCCAGCTCACTTTCCGACAGGGTAAGGGCTGAAGCTTTCTTT.

The CDR3 loop reads CASSADETGRRRNGYTF. The CDR3 nucleotides are TGCGCCAGCAGTGCAGATGAGACAGGGCGAAGAAGGAATGGCTACACCTTC. The chain couples TRBV10-1 to TRBJ1-2; TRBD1 matches 7 bases. CDR1 and CDR2 from the germline V gene are WNHNN and SYGVQD (reference sequence). The CDR3 covers 17 residues. With 4 bases clipped from V and 6 bases from J, the junction kept 17 bases outside the gene matches.

At least ten counts were recorded for this clonotype. This chain uses TRBV7-2 with TRBJ2-2; either TRBD1 or TRBD2 may supply D (7 bases each). Trimming took off 9 bases at V and 7 bases at J, with 21 bases between the two ends. Germline V gene data show CDR1 as SGHTA and CDR2 as FQGNSA. This CDR3 comprises 15 residues. Here the CDR3 reads CASLRNRGGSGELFF. Written as DNA, the CDR3 is TGTGCCAGTCTAAGGAACAGGGGAGGGAGCGGGGAGCTGTTTTTT.

The chain uses TRBV29-1 and TRBJ2-1; D not resolved. In germline, CDR1 is SQVTM, CDR2 ANQGSEA. The CDR3 contains 11 residues. The germline V and J ends were trimmed by 5 bases and 12 bases, with 14 bases remaining between them. CDR3 in DNA: TGCAGCGTTAACCACAACTACGGGCAGTTCTTC. It yields the protein CSVNHNYGQFF.

V gene TRBV9 combines with J gene TRBJ1-4; D is uncertain. Looked up from germline, CDR1 is SGDLS and CDR2 is YYNGEE. The CDR3 is 16 amino acids. The V and J ends lost 4 bases and 5 bases respectively, with 18 bases between them. The CDR3: CASSSDGGGPNEKLFF. The CDR3 DNA follows: TGTGCCAGCAGCTCGGATGGCGGTGGACCCAATGAAAAACTGTTTTTT. The entire variable domain, with the rest obtained from reference TRBV9 and TRBJ1-4, is as follows: DSGVTQTPKHLITATGQRVTLRCSPRSGDLSVYWYQQSLDQGLQFLIQYYNGEERAKGNILERFSAQQFPDLHSELNLSSLELGDSALYFCASSSDGGGPNEKLFFGSGTQLSVL.

This clonotype was seen a handful of times. V is TRBV11-2 and J is TRBJ2-1, with TRBD2 matching 12 bases. The CDR3 extends over 16 amino acids. In germline, CDR1 is SGHAT, CDR2 FQNNGV. The trim removed 1 base at V and 4 bases at J, leaving 2 bases unmatched. The CDR3, as DNA: TGTGCCAGCAGCTTAGGAGGACTAGCGGGATACAATGAGCAGTTCTTC. Protein: CASSLGGLAGYNEQFF.

This clonotype appeared a few times. This chain connects TRBV2 to TRBJ2-7; possibly TRBD1 for D (6 bases). V dropped 4 bases and J dropped 3 bases, with 10 bases sitting between them. Germline CDR1 is SNHLY and CDR2 is FYNNEI. The CDR3 is 13 residues long. CDR3: CASSGEGGYEQYF. Here the CDR3 DNA reads TGTGCCAGCAGTGGGGAAGGGGGCTACGAGCAGTACTTC. The whole variable domain, remainder taken from reference TRBV2 and TRBJ2-7, is EPEVTQTPSHQVTQMGQEVILRCVPISNHLYFYWYRQILGQKVEFLVSFYNNEISEKSEIFDDQFSVERPDGSNFTLKIRSTKLEDSAMYFCASSGEGGYEQYFGPGTRLTVT.

The V call is TRBV11-2, the J call TRBJ2-1, with D uncertain. In germline, CDR1 is SGHAT, CDR2 FQNNGV. The V gene lost 11 bases and the J gene lost 8 bases, with 16 bases spanning the gap. This CDR3 is built from 12 residues. The CDR3 sequence: CACGLDIYEQFF. The CDR3 DNA reads as TGTGCCTGCGGCTTAGATATATATGAGCAGTTCTTC.

The V gene is TRBV10-3, the J gene TRBJ2-1, with D perhaps matching TRBD2 (5 bases). Per the germline V gene, CDR1 is ENHRY and CDR2 is SYGVKD. V lost 3 bases and J lost 10, with 13 bases in between. This CDR3 region has 13 residues. CDR3 bases: TGTGCCATCAGTGATCTCCCGGGATGGGAGCAGTTCTTC. This encodes CAISDLPGWEQFF.

This clonotype came up a few times. The chain carries TRBV28 and TRBJ1-2; possibly TRBD1 for D (6 bases). Looked up from germline, CDR1 is MDHEN and CDR2 is SYDVKM. This CDR3 contains 14 residues. Trimming shortened V by 4 bases and J by 1 base, and 10 bases separated the two germline ends. The DNA of the CDR3 is TGTGCCAGCAGTTGGCCGGACAGTAACTATGGCTACACCTTC. As protein: CASSWPDSNYGYTF.

The chain recombines TRBV7-8 with TRBJ2-7; D unresolved. The V and J ends lost 1 base and 0 bases respectively, with 16 bases between them. Germline V gene lookup returns CDR1 SGHVS and CDR2 FQNEAQ. This CDR3 comprises 17 residues. The CDR3 spells CASSLGNGDWSSYEQYF. The CDR3 DNA reads TGTGCCAGCAGCTTAGGGAATGGTGACTGGAGCTCCTACGAGCAGTACTTC.

The chain employs TRBV6-2 or TRBV6-3 and TRBJ2-1, with unresolved D. This CDR3 has 13 amino acids. V was clipped by 11 bases and J by 8 bases, with 19 bases between them. Germline lookup yields CDR1 MNHEY and CDR2 SVGEGT. Here the CDR3 DNA reads TGTGCCTGCTCGGTCCCTAAGGGCCATGAGCAGTTCTTC. Amino acid sequence: CACSVPKGHEQFF.

V gene TRBV9 combines with J gene TRBJ2-5; TRBD1 matches 7 bases. This CDR3 region has 15 residues. Germline CDR1 is SGDLS and CDR2 is YYNGEE. Trimming cost V 4 bases and J 0 bases; bases outside gene matches: 6. Here the CDR3 DNA reads TGTGCCAGCAGCTTACAGGGACAGTACCAAGAGACCCAGTACTTC. It yields the protein CASSLQGQYQETQYF.

This clonotype was counted a single time. V usage is TRBV12-3 or TRBV12-4 and J usage is TRBJ1-6; D gene uncertain. The CDR3 consists of 14 residues. V dropped 7 bases and J dropped 5 bases, with 12 bases sitting between them. This CDR3 is CASTQIGDNSPLHF. CDR3 DNA sequence: TGTGCCAGCACTCAAATTGGGGATAATTCACCCCTCCACTTT.

The chain joins TRBV20-1 to TRBJ1-1, with D maybe TRBD1 (5 bases). Germline V gene lookup returns CDR1 DFQATT and CDR2 SNEGSKA (reference sequence). V lost 3 bases, J lost 6 bases, and 17 bases lay in between. CDR3 size: 14 residues. The chain's CDR3 is CSASPFGGRSEAFF. CDR3 in DNA: TGCAGTGCTAGTCCTTTTGGGGGGAGATCTGAAGCTTTCTTT.